This T cell receptor beta chain was retrieved from a study of blood T cell repertoires in COVID-19. Study background: From the United States, Italy and Spain came samples of acute and convalescent COVID-19. T cells, B-cell-depleted T cells, or PBMCs provided the cDNA or gDNA that served as material.

Germline V CDR1 and CDR2: SGHRS, YFSETQ. This CDR3 is 14 amino acids long. The data were produced by immunoSEQ multiplex PCR, yet TCRdb's version contains in-frame clones alone and is incomplete. The sample holds 80,000 to 100,000 clones, 70% to 90% seen once. About this clone: One end of the junction varies from germline; a read error may be responsible.

This clonotype originated in a man between 65 and 85 years old with acute or convalescent COVID-19. Sequences were obtained from peripheral blood. The chain joins TRBV5-1 to TRBJ2-3, with 9 bases matching TRBD2. The CDR3 reads CARSRAGGTDTQYF. As DNA, the CDR3 is TGCGCCCGCAGCCGGGCGGGGGGGACAGATACGCAGTATTTT.